Listed here are 10 T cell receptor beta chains from one sample, sequenced in a study of T cells in Graves' hyperthyroidism and ophthalmopathy. The TCR beta CDR3 regions underwent amplification using RNA transcripts as the source. The HTBI primer set served for first-round RT-PCR of the TCR CDR3. TCRdb redid the calling of the multiplex PCR reads with MiXCR, one entry per CDR3 protein. This table has about 350,000 distinct CDR3 sequences, about 17% appearing once. Sequenced input: blood. The source is a young woman with Graves' hyperthyroidism that later progressed to Graves' ophthalmopathy.

This clonotype was seen only a few times. The rearrangement uses TRBV5-1 and TRBJ1-1, with unresolved D. Per germline, CDR1 SGHRS and CDR2 YFSETQ. V was cut by 0 bases and J by 6 bases, with 12 bases left in between. The CDR3 is 14 residues long. Written as DNA, the CDR3 is TGCGCCAGCAGCTTGGCGGGTTTGGGCTCTGAAGCTTTCTTT. It encodes CASSLAGLGSEAFF.

This clonotype has a handful of counts. The chain joins TRBV6-1 to TRBJ2-7; D call uncertain. From germline, CDR1 is MNHNS and CDR2 SASEGT. V lost 2 bases and J 3 bases, leaving 8 bases between the germline ends. This CDR3 contains 13 residues. The CDR3 protein is CASSELFRYEQYF. In DNA form, the CDR3 reads TGTGCCAGCAGTGAACTATTTCGCTACGAGCAGTACTTC.

This clonotype was picked up a small number of times. The V call is TRBV6-2 or TRBV6-3, the J call TRBJ1-1, with 8 nucleotides matching TRBD1. Germline V gene sequence: CDR1 MNHEY, CDR2 SVGEGT. The ends lost 7 bases at V and 5 bases at J; junction bases unmatched: 9. CDR3 length equals 14 residues. Here the CDR3 reads CASTSDREETEAFF. The CDR3 DNA sequence: TGTGCCAGCACCTCGGACAGGGAGGAGACTGAAGCTTTCTTT.

This clonotype has only a few counts. The chain couples TRBV6-1 to TRBJ2-1, with 8 bases lining up with TRBD2. J gave up 9 bases and V 6 bases, and 4 bases lay outside the gene matches. Germline CDR1 MNHNS, CDR2 SASEGT. The CDR3 has 12 residues. CDR3 nucleotides: TGTGCCAGCAGCGAGGCGGGGGGTGAGCAGTTCTTC. Encoded protein: CASSEAGGEQFF.

There are many counts of this clonotype. CDR3 sequence: CASRGYSGNTIYF. The CDR3 DNA reads TGTGCCAGCCGGGGATACTCTGGAAACACCATATATTTT. The chain employs TRBV28 and TRBJ1-3; no reliable D call. CDR1 and CDR2 (germline): MDHEN, SYDVKM. There are 13 residues in the CDR3. The V end lost 8 bases, the J end lost 0 bases, and 8 bases lay between the germline ends.

CDR3 loop: CASSLSPFYGGSNTGELFF. In DNA, the CDR3 is TGTGCCAGCAGCTTAAGTCCTTTTTATGGGGGGTCGAACACCGGGGAGCTGTTTTTT. The chain carries TRBV7-9 and TRBJ2-2; TRBD2 is a possible D gene (6 bases). This CDR3 is built from 19 residues. CDR1 and CDR2 from the germline V gene are SEHNR and FQNEAQ (reference sequence). V shed 2 bases and J shed 0 bases, with 19 bases lying between them.

The V and J genes are TRBV5-1 and TRBJ2-1; 8 bases are a match to TRBD2. V was pared by 3 bases and J by 6 bases, with 8 bases of the junction left unmatched. CDR1 and CDR2 from the germline V gene are SGHRS and YFSETQ. This CDR3 contains 15 residues. CDR3 sequence: CASSWGAGGLNEQFF. Here the CDR3 DNA reads TGCGCCAGCAGCTGGGGGGCGGGGGGCCTCAATGAGCAGTTCTTC.

This clonotype was detected only a few times. A read error may be the cause here, since a much bigger clone is one base away. This chain joins TRBV2 and TRBJ2-3; 7 bases are a match to TRBD1. The CDR3 consists of 12 residues. CDR1 is SNHLY and CDR2 is FYNNEI in the germline V gene. Written as DNA, the CDR3 is TGTGCCATCGACAGGGAAGGAGATGCGCAGTATTTT. Protein: CAIDREGDAQYF. The variable domain in full, with the rest retrieved from reference TRBV2 and TRBJ2-3, is EPEVTQTPSHQVTQMGQEVILRCVPISNHLYFYWYRQILGQKVEFLVSFYNNEISEKSEIFDDQFSVERPDGSNFTLKIRSTKLEDSAMYFCAIDREGDAQYFGPGTRLTVL.

This chain uses TRBV5-6 with TRBJ2-7, with a tentative D call TRBD2 (6 bases). CDR3 length equals 15 residues. Between the trimmed V and J ends, which lost 0 bases and 4 bases, there was a span of 14 bases. Germline V gene lookup returns CDR1 SGHDT and CDR2 YYEEEE. CDR3 amino acids: CASSLVGGSGYEQYF. In DNA form, the CDR3 reads TGTGCCAGCAGCTTGGTTGGGGGGTCAGGGTACGAGCAGTACTTC. Variable domain in full (rest from reference TRBV5-6 and TRBJ2-7): DAGVTQSPTHLIKTRGQQVTLRCSPKSGHDTVSWYQQALGQGPQFIFQYYEEEERQRGNFPDRFSGHQFPNYSSELNVNALLLGDSALYLCASSLVGGSGYEQYFGPGTRLTVT.

This clonotype was recorded at least ten times. The chain is built from TRBV6-1 and TRBJ1-1; D call uncertain. CDR3 length: 14 residues. Trimming removed 6 bases at V and 2 bases at J, with 13 bases between. CDR1 MNHNS and CDR2 SASEGT come from the germline V gene. The CDR3 loop is CASRRHEGNTEAFF. The CDR3 DNA reads TGTGCCAGCAGACGCCATGAGGGTAACACTGAAGCTTTCTTT.